The rows below give T cell receptor beta chains drawn from one sample of a study of blood T cell repertoires in COVID-19. The method was immunoSEQ multiplex PCR; TCRdb's version includes in-frame clones alone and lacks a portion of them. The top ten hold approximately 5% of the sample, which has roughly 190,000 clones, 70% to 90% seen once. Sequences were obtained from peripheral blood. The source is a woman aged 70-85 years with active or convalescent COVID-19. The CDR3 runs from the conserved cysteine through the conserved F or W. The D gene is left open where the match is weak. Where a row states a size, it is once, few, many or the class of an expanded clone; other rows omit it.

size,length,D,J,V,DNA,CDR3
NA,15,TRBD1,TRBJ2-2,TRBV7-7,TGTGCCAGCAGCACCCGACAGGGCGACACCGGGGAGCTGTTTTTT,CASSTRQGDTGELFF
NA,15,TRBD1,TRBJ1-4,TRBV6-6,TGTGCCAGCAGACTACAGGGGGGGAATAATGAAAAACTGTTTTTT,CASRLQGGNNEKLFF
NA,13,NA,TRBJ1-1,TRBV19,TGTGCCAGTAGTATGGCGGTTTATTCCGAAGCTTTCTTT,CASSMAVYSEAFF
NA,16,TRBD1,TRBJ1-5,TRBV6-2/TRBV6-3,TGTGCCAGCAGTTTCGGGACAGGTAGTAGCAATCAGCCCCAGCATTTT,CASSFGTGSSNQPQHF
NA,15,NA,TRBJ2-2,TRBV4-1,TGCGCCAGCAGCCATTCAGGTTCGGTCACCGGGGAGCTGTTTTTT,CASSHSGSVTGELFF
NA,14,TRBD1,TRBJ2-5,TRBV19,TGTGCCAGTAGTACAACGGGACAGGGGGAGACCCAGTACTTC,CASSTTGQGETQYF
NA,16,NA,TRBJ2-1,TRBV7-3,TGTGCCAGCAGCCTAGGGGCGGCGTGGGGAACGGCTGAGCAGTTCTTC,CASSLGAAWGTAEQFF
few,17,TRBD1,TRBJ1-2,TRBV11-2,TGTGCCAGCAGCTCTCTGACAGGGGCCGTCCCTACAAGAGGCTACACCTTC,CASSSLTGAVPTRGYTF
many,15,TRBD2,TRBJ2-1,TRBV19,TGTGCCAGTAGTATAGCAAGCGGGAGTGGGAATGAGCAGTTCTTC,CASSIASGSGNEQFF
once,14,NA,TRBJ2-3,TRBV3-1/TRBV3-2,TGTGCCAGCAGCCCCTATAGGGGGACAGATACGCAGTATTTT,CASSPYRGTDTQYF
NA,14,TRBD2,TRBJ2-2,TRBV5-1,TGCGCCAGCAGCTGGACTAGCGACACCGGGGAGCTGTTTTTT,CASSWTSDTGELFF
NA,19,NA,TRBJ1-6,TRBV19,TGTGCCAGTAGTATCCCTCTCGGAACCAGGGGTCGTTATAATTCACCCCTCCACTTT,CASSIPLGTRGRYNSPLHF
NA,13,NA,TRBJ1-2,TRBV5-1,TGCGCCAGCAGCTTTCAGGTTAACTATGGCTACACCTTC,CASSFQVNYGYTF
once,15,TRBD2,TRBJ2-3,TRBV2,TGTGCCAGCAGCGAACTAGCGGGAGGAGGAGATACGCAGTATTTT,CASSELAGGGDTQYF
NA,12,NA,TRBJ1-2,TRBV5-6,TGTGCCAGCAGCTTGGGGGCAGATGGCTACACCTTC,CASSLGADGYTF
NA,16,NA,TRBJ2-3,TRBV10-3,TGTGCCATCAGTGAGTCAAACTACCGCCGCACAGATACGCAGTATTTT,CAISESNYRRTDTQYF
NA,15,TRBD2,TRBJ2-7,TRBV6-5,TGTGCCAGCGGGGGGGGGTATAGCGGAAACTACGAGCAGTACTTC,CASGGGYSGNYEQYF
NA,15,NA,TRBJ1-2,TRBV7-2,TGTGCCAGCAGCTTAGATGGGACACGTACTTATGGCTACACCTTC,CASSLDGTRTYGYTF
NA,15,NA,TRBJ1-1,TRBV3-1/TRBV3-2,TGTGCCAGCAGCCACTCAGGGGCTCGGGAATGGAAAGCTTTCTTT,CASSHSGAREWKAFF
NA,15,NA,TRBJ2-7,TRBV5-1,TGCGCCAGCAGCCTTTGGGGCCGCGAGGCCTACGAGCAGTACTTC,CASSLWGREAYEQYF
NA,15,TRBD1,TRBJ1-5,TRBV5-8,TGTGCCAGCAGCCCGGACAGGGGGCCTTATCAGCCCCAGCATTTT,CASSPDRGPYQPQHF
NA,16,NA,TRBJ2-7,TRBV7-9,TGTGCCAGCAGCTTAGGTACAGGGAGGGTCTCCTACGAGCAGTACTTC,CASSLGTGRVSYEQYF
NA,14,TRBD1,TRBJ1-2,TRBV3-1/TRBV3-2,TGTGCCAGCAGCCAGCGACAGGGAAACTATGGCTACACCTTC,CASSQRQGNYGYTF
NA,13,NA,TRBJ1-1,TRBV5-1,TGCGCCAGCAGCTTGTCCCAGAACACTGAAGCTTTCTTT,CASSLSQNTEAFF
NA,15,NA,TRBJ1-3,TRBV5-1,TGCGCCAGCAGCCACCGGGGGGGCAGTGGAAACACCATATATTTT,CASSHRGGSGNTIYF
NA,17,TRBD2,TRBJ2-2,TRBV5-5,TGTGCCAGCAGCTTGTCGGGGACTAGCGGGAACACCGGGGAGCTGTTTTTT,CASSLSGTSGNTGELFF
NA,15,NA,TRBJ2-5,TRBV3-1/TRBV3-2,TGTGCCAGCACCATCGAGGCGGCCCCTGGCAAGACCCAGTACTTC,CASTIEAAPGKTQYF
NA,14,NA,TRBJ2-5,TRBV18,TGTGCCAGCTCACCACGGGGAGCAGGAGAGACCCAGTACTTC,CASSPRGAGETQYF
NA,17,TRBD1,TRBJ1-6,TRBV9,TGTGCCAGCACAACAGGGGAAGGTTTCCCCTATAATTCACCCCTCCACTTT,CASTTGEGFPYNSPLHF
NA,11,NA,TRBJ2-7,TRBV6-6,TGTGCCAGCAGGGCCTCCTACGAGCAGTACTTC,CASRASYEQYF
NA,15,NA,TRBJ1-2,TRBV19,TGTGCCAGTAGTACGGACATTGCCGTTAACTATGGCTACACCTTC,CASSTDIAVNYGYTF
NA,15,TRBD1,TRBJ1-1,TRBV5-1,TGCGCCAGCCAAACCGGGACAGCTTTGAACACTGAAGCTTTCTTT,CASQTGTALNTEAFF
NA,15,TRBD2,TRBJ2-1,TRBV7-8,TGTGCCAGCAGCTTATATGGGGGGGTTTACAATGAGCAGTTCTTC,CASSLYGGVYNEQFF
NA,16,TRBD1,TRBJ2-2,TRBV24-1,TGTGCCACCAGTGACACGGGACAGATCGACACCGGGGAGCTGTTTTTT,CATSDTGQIDTGELFF
NA,16,NA,TRBJ2-3,TRBV5-1,TGCGCCAGCAGCTTGGTCCCTACAGGGAACACAGATACGCAGTATTTT,CASSLVPTGNTDTQYF
NA,15,TRBD2,TRBJ2-3,TRBV2,TGTGCCAGCAGAGTAGCGGGAGGGGGTACAGATACGCAGTATTTT,CASRVAGGGTDTQYF
NA,12,TRBD2,TRBJ2-1,TRBV19,TGTGCCAGTAGTGCCCCGGGGGAGGGTCAGTTCTTC,CASSAPGEGQFF
few,14,TRBD1,TRBJ1-5,TRBV6-5,TGTGCCAGCAGGAGGGGACAGGGGGGTCAGCCCCAGCATTTT,CASRRGQGGQPQHF
once,18,TRBD2,TRBJ2-3,TRBV28,TGTGCCAGCAGTCAACGCAGACTAGCGGGAGGGTGGCAAGATACGCAGTATTTT,CASSQRRLAGGWQDTQYF
NA,14,NA,TRBJ1-6,TRBV6-5,TGTGCCAGCGGCCGGAGCTCCTATAATTCACCCCTCCACTTT,CASGRSSYNSPLHF
few,14,NA,TRBJ2-2,TRBV9,TGTGCCAGCAGCGTAGGAGGTGACGATCGTGAGCTGTTTTTT,CASSVGGDDRELFF
few,15,TRBD2,TRBJ2-2,TRBV19,TGTGCCAGTACTTTAGCGGGAGGGACCACCGGGGAGCTGTTTTTT,CASTLAGGTTGELFF
once,17,TRBD1,TRBJ2-6,TRBV15,TGTGCCACCAGCCCCGGGACAGGGGGATCTGGGGCCAACGTCCTGACTTTC,CATSPGTGGSGANVLTF
NA,15,TRBD1,TRBJ2-3,TRBV7-3,TGTGCCAGCAGCTCCCGGACAGGGGGCACAGATACGCAGTATTTT,CASSSRTGGTDTQYF
NA,16,TRBD1,TRBJ2-3,TRBV7-9,TGTGCCAGCAGCCTCGTAAGGACAGGGGAAACAGATACGCAGTATTTT,CASSLVRTGETDTQYF
NA,15,TRBD2,TRBJ2-1,TRBV5-4,TGTGCCAGCAGCTTGGAGGCGGGAGGGCCAGGAGAGCAGTTCTTC,CASSLEAGGPGEQFF
NA,15,NA,TRBJ1-4,TRBV5-1,TGCGCCAGCAGCCGGGGTGGCACAGAGAATGAAAAACTGTTTTTT,CASSRGGTENEKLFF
NA,15,NA,TRBJ2-1,TRBV7-3,TGTGCCAGCTGCTTAGGGGCGCGGTGCGCCAATGAGCAGTTCTTC,CASCLGARCANEQFF
few,16,TRBD2,TRBJ2-1,TRBV5-4,TGTGCCAGCAGCTTCGGTGGGGGGGGTCCCTACAATGAGCAGTTCTTC,CASSFGGGGPYNEQFF
NA,12,TRBD2,TRBJ2-7,TRBV6-4,TGTGCCAGACGGAGCGGGATCTACGAGCAGTACTTC,CARRSGIYEQYF
few,15,NA,TRBJ1-1,TRBV18,TGTGCCAGCTCACCAATATCAGCTGACTACACTGAAGCTTTCTTT,CASSPISADYTEAFF
NA,16,NA,TRBJ2-7,TRBV10-3,TGTGCCATCAGTGTAAGAACAGGATGGGCCCTGGCCGAGCAGTACTTC,CAISVRTGWALAEQYF
few,12,NA,TRBJ2-3,TRBV6-6,TGTGCCAGCCTAGGGACTGCAGATACGCAGTATTTT,CASLGTADTQYF
NA,15,NA,TRBJ2-2,TRBV9,TGTGCCAGCAGAGCAGGCCGTTGGGGCGGCGGGGAGCTGTTTTTT,CASRAGRWGGGELFF
NA,13,NA,TRBJ1-2,TRBV12-3/TRBV12-4,TGTGCCAGCAGTCCCCCGCCTATGCGGGGCTACACCTTC,CASSPPPMRGYTF
NA,15,NA,TRBJ1-5,TRBV6-2/TRBV6-3,TGTGCCAGCAGTTCTCTGTCGGGTGGCAATCAGCCCCAGCATTTT,CASSSLSGGNQPQHF